Below, 21 T cell receptor beta chains from the same sample are listed, as sequenced in a study of cytomegalovirus exposure and HLA in healthy donors. In the PCR, 60 Vbeta and 13 Jbeta primers were used. The protocol was immunoSEQ multiplex PCR, while the TCRdb copy is restricted to in-frame clones and leaves out a portion. The table has around 200,000 clones, 82% seen once. The sample comprised PBMCs. The receptors come from a man in his forties in good health and CMV-seropositive.

This chain's CDR3 is CASSLSGTQYF. The CDR3 bases are TGTGCCAGCAGCCTCTCGGGGACCCAGTACTTC. V and J are TRBV6-5 and TRBJ2-5, with D unresolved. There are 11 residues in the CDR3. Between the trimmed V and J ends, which lost 6 bases and 7 bases, there was a span of 9 bases. Germline V gene lookup returns CDR1 MNHEY and CDR2 SVGAGI.

This clone was recorded once. The genes are TRBV27 and TRBJ1-4; no reliable D call. The germline V gene has CDR1 MNHEY and CDR2 SMNVEV (reference sequence). This CDR3 comprises 13 residues. Deletions cut 5 bases from V and 5 bases from J, with 9 bases between. In nucleotides, the CDR3 is TGTGCCAGCAGTGCTGCAGTCAATGAAAAACTGTTTTTT. It is translated as CASSAAVNEKLFF. The variable domain in full, completed from reference TRBV27 and TRBJ1-4, reads EAQVTQNPRYLITVTGKKLTVTCSQNMNHEYMSWYRQDPGLGLRQIYYSMNVEVTDKGDVPEGYKVSRKEKRNFPLILESPSPNQTSLYFCASSAAVNEKLFFGSGTQLSVL.

The J gene is TRBJ1-5, the V gene TRBV6-5; 8 nucleotides agree with TRBD1. J was trimmed by 4 bases and V by 6 bases; bases with no gene match: 8. CDR3 length: 15 amino acids. The V gene's germline CDR1 is MNHEY and CDR2 SVGAGI. CDR3 amino acids: CASRVDRGGNQPQHF. DNA of the CDR3: TGTGCCAGCAGGGTCGACAGGGGCGGGAATCAGCCCCAGCATTTT.

This chain uses TRBV10-2 with TRBJ2-3; D uncertain. Trimming pared 2 bases from V and 2 bases from J, leaving 5 bases between. CDR1 and CDR2 (germline): WSHSY, SAAADI. The CDR3 contains 13 residues. CDR3 in amino acids: CASSEMYTDTQYF. The CDR3, as DNA: TGCGCCAGCAGTGAGATGTACACAGATACGCAGTATTTT.

This sequence joins TRBV2 and TRBJ2-2, with 9 bases aligning to TRBD1. After removal of 8 bases from V and 7 bases from J, the junction contained 5 bases not matched to a gene. Germline V CDR1 and CDR2: SNHLY, FYNNEI. The CDR3 extends over 13 amino acids. CDR3: CASCGQGYGELFF. The CDR3 DNA follows: TGTGCCAGCTGTGGACAGGGGTACGGGGAGCTGTTTTTT.

This chain joins TRBV2 and TRBJ1-2; the D gene is possibly TRBD1 (5 bases). CDR3 length: 15 amino acids. Germline V gene data show CDR1 as SNHLY and CDR2 as FYNNEI. With 4 bases removed from V and 5 bases from J, the gap between germline ends came to 17 bases. CDR3 nucleotide sequence: TGTGCCAGCAGTGGGGGGGGACGGACTCAATATGGCTACACCTTC. This translates into CASSGGGRTQYGYTF.

V and J are TRBV7-9 and TRBJ2-1, with a weak D call TRBD2 (6 bases). Germline CDR1 reads SEHNR; CDR2 reads FQNEAQ (reference sequence). This CDR3 region has 14 residues. The V end was cut by 4 bases, the J end by 4 bases, with 11 bases between. CDR3 nucleotides: TGTGCCAGCAGCTCGGGACTCCAGTACAATGAGCAGTTCTTC. Translated, it gives CASSSGLQYNEQFF.

This rearrangement joins TRBV5-6 to TRBJ2-2, with D uncertain. The V end was cut by 4 bases, the J end by 4 bases, with 11 bases between. Germline CDR1 and CDR2: SGHDT and YYEEEE. The CDR3 length is 14 residues. The CDR3 loop is CASSLRPRTGELFF. The CDR3 bases are TGTGCCAGCAGCCTACGCCCGCGCACCGGGGAGCTGTTTTTT.

The gene calls are TRBV10-1 and TRBJ2-7, with 9 bases that match TRBD2. Germline loops: CDR1 WNHNN, CDR2 SYGVQD (reference sequence). CDR3 length: 13 amino acids. V shed 7 bases and J 1 base; nucleotides not matched to a gene: 2. The CDR3 DNA is TGCGCCAGCATTAGCGGGAGTTCCTACGAGCAGTACTTC. Translation: CASISGSSYEQYF.

CDR3 loop: CASSPPSGRAETQYF. The DNA for the CDR3 is TGTGCCAGCTCACCCCCTAGCGGGAGGGCAGAGACCCAGTACTTC. The rearrangement links TRBV18 to TRBJ2-5, with TRBD2 matching 12 bases. The CDR3 is made up of 15 amino acids. CDR1 is KGHSH and CDR2 is LQKENI in the germline V gene. The J segment lost 4 bases and the V segment lost 3 bases, leaving 3 bases of the junction unmatched.

The gene calls are TRBV5-3 and TRBJ2-1, with TRBD2 matching 9 bases. TRBV5-3 is an ORF; its function is uncertain. CDR3 length equals 15 residues. The V gene end was trimmed by 0 bases and the J gene end by 7 bases; junction bases not matched to a gene: 5. CDR3: CARSLVLAGRNEQFF. CDR3 DNA sequence: TGTGCCAGAAGCTTGGTTCTAGCGGGGAGAAATGAGCAGTTCTTC.

The rearrangement links TRBV5-1 to TRBJ2-3; D gene ambiguous. Germline values: CDR1 SGHRS, CDR2 YFSETQ. This CDR3 region has 15 residues. V gave up 1 base and J gave up 0 bases, with 9 bases separating them. CDR3 sequence (DNA): TGCGCCAGCAGCTTGTTAACAGTCAGCACAGATACGCAGTATTTT. Residues: CASSLLTVSTDTQYF.

CDR3 in DNA: TGTGCCAGTAGTATAGGATTCGGACTAGCGGGAGTCCGTGGCACCGGGGAGCTGTTTTTT. It specifies CASSIGFGLAGVRGTGELFF. The chain recombines TRBV19 with TRBJ2-2, with TRBD2 matching over 13 bases. Trimming took 1 base from V and 4 from J; bases not matched to a gene: 12. Germline CDR1 is LNHDA and CDR2 is SQIVND (reference sequence). The CDR3 sequence is 20 residues long.

This chain uses TRBV7-3 with TRBJ2-5; no clear D. Germline loops: CDR1 SGHTA, CDR2 FQGTGA. This CDR3 has 13 residues. The germline V and J ends were trimmed by 5 bases and 2 bases, with 9 bases remaining between them. The CDR3 loop is CASSLESQETQYF. CDR3 nucleotide sequence: TGTGCCAGCAGCCTGGAGTCTCAAGAGACCCAGTACTTC.

The J gene is TRBJ1-5, the V gene TRBV6-1; D remains ambiguous. Trimming removed 1 base from V and 2 bases from J, with 9 bases in between. CDR1 and CDR2 from the germline V gene are MNHNS and SASEGT. The length of the CDR3 is 15 residues. In nucleotides, the CDR3 is TGTGCCAGCAGTGAAGTGCAGGCTGGCAATCAGCCCCAGCATTTT. The encoded protein is CASSEVQAGNQPQHF.

This clone was counted once. The chain employs TRBV14 and TRBJ2-1; D is uncertain. In germline, CDR1 is SGHDN, CDR2 FVKESK. CDR3 length: 16 amino acids. V shed 1 base and J shed 6 bases, with 16 bases lying between them. For the CDR3, the DNA is TGTGCCAGCAGCCAAGGATCCGGGTCTCAATTCAATGAGCAGTTCTTC. As protein: CASSQGSGSQFNEQFF. The entire variable domain, with the rest obtained from reference TRBV14 and TRBJ2-1, is as follows: EAGVTQFPSHSVIEKGQTVTLRCDPISGHDNLYWYRRVMGKEIKFLLHFVKESKQDESGMPNNRFLAERTGGTYSTLKVQPAELEDSGVYFCASSQGSGSQFNEQFFGPGTRLTVL.

The genes are TRBV25-1 and TRBJ1-6; unclear D gene. Trimming removed 0 bases from V and 9 bases from J, with 6 bases in between. Germline V gene lookup returns CDR1 MGHDK and CDR2 SYGVNS. The CDR3 loop spans 13 amino acids. The CDR3 sequence: CASSEYGVSPLHF. The CDR3, as DNA: TGTGCCAGCAGTGAATACGGGGTTTCACCCCTCCACTTT.

With regard to this clone: This sample includes further DNA sequences coding for the same CDR3. The chain carries TRBV2 and TRBJ2-5, with D possibly TRBD1 on 6 matching bases. The CDR3 runs 14 residues. Trimming shortened V by 3 bases and J by 3 bases, and 11 bases separated the two germline ends. The germline V gene encodes CDR1 SNHLY and CDR2 FYNNEI. The CDR3 nucleotides are TGTGCCAGCAGTGACCTGGCAGGGGAAGAGACCCAGTACTTC. Translation gives CASSDLAGEETQYF.

The rearrangement uses TRBV2 and TRBJ2-5; D may be TRBD2 (7 bases). Germline CDR1 and CDR2: SNHLY and FYNNEI. Deletions cut 5 bases from V and 9 bases from J, with 13 bases between. The CDR3 covers 12 residues. The CDR3 coding sequence is TGTGCCAGCAGTTTGGACAGCGGGGCCCAGTACTTC. Translated, it gives CASSLDSGAQYF.

This sequence joins TRBV19 and TRBJ2-2, with TRBD2 matching over 9 bases. Germline values: CDR1 LNHDA, CDR2 SQIVND (reference sequence). The J segment lost 3 bases and the V segment lost 7 bases, leaving 9 bases of the junction unmatched. This CDR3 comprises 16 residues. As DNA, the CDR3 is TGTGCCAGTACCCATTGGCGGGAGGGAGACACCGGGGAGCTGTTTTTT. This encodes CASTHWREGDTGELFF.

CDR3 coding DNA: TGTGCCAGCAGTGAGTCTAGCGGAAGGCGGTACACCGGGGAGCTGTTTTTT. Its translation: CASSESSGRRYTGELFF. The V gene is TRBV6-1, the J gene TRBJ2-2, with 7 bases identical to TRBD2. Germline values: CDR1 MNHNS, CDR2 SASEGT. The CDR3 has 17 amino acids. V shed 3 bases, J shed 3 bases, and the junction held 10 bases outside the gene matches.